The sequence of this T cell receptor (beta chain) was determined in a study of beta chain features in type 1 diabetes. General study points: Equally in patients and controls, shorter templates might have been favored by PCR. Healthy donors had naive, central memory and Treg TCRB repertoires that appeared less similar than those seen among patients. Moderate yet significant TCRB CDR3 shortening was seen in Type 1 diabetes patients in all four CD4+ subsets.

Staining for CD45RO/CCR7/CD25/CD127/CD95/CD27 allowed sorting of CD4+ naive, central memory, regulatory and stem cell-like memory cells. The CDR3 has 13 amino acids. Germline V gives CDR1 SGHTA, CDR2 FQGNSA. V was pared by 4 bases and J by 4 bases, with 10 bases between. Expressed TCRB transcripts got sequenced, as all isolated RNA was reverse transcribed. The method was immunoSEQ multiplex PCR; TCRdb's version includes in-frame clones alone and lacks a portion of them. The sample comprises over 600,000 clones, roughly 12% of which are singletons, and roughly 0.11% rests with the top ten. This clone came up a few times. Its target is not known. The same CDR3 can be traced to other DNA sequences in this sample.

The source of this sequence is a man between 25 and 39 years old with type 1 diabetes. The sample comprised naive CD4+ T cells from blood. This chain links TRBV7-2 with TRBJ1-1; no reliable D call. DNA for the CDR3: TGTGCCAGCAGCTCAAGAGGAATCACTGAAGCTTTCTTT. Translating it yields CASSSRGITEAFF.